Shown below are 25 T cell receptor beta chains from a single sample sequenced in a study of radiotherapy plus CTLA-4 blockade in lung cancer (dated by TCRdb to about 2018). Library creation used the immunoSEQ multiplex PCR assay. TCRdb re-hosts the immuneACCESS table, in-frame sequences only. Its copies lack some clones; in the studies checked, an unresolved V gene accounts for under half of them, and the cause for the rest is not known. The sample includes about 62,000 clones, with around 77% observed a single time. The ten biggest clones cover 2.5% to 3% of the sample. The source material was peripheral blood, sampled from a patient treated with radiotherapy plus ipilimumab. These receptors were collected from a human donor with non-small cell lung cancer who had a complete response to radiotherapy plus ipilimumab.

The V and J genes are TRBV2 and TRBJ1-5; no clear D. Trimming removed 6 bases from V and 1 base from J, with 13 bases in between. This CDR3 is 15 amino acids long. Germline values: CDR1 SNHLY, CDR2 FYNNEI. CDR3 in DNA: TGTGCCAGCAGCCTCGACCCCGGGAGCAATCAGCCCCAGCATTTT. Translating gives CASSLDPGSNQPQHF.

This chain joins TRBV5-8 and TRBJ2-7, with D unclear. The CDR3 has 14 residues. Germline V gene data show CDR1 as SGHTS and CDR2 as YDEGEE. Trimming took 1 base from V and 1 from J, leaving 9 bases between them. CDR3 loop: CASSLTVSSYEQYF. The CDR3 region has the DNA TGTGCCAGCAGCTTGACGGTGTCGTCCTACGAGCAGTACTTC.

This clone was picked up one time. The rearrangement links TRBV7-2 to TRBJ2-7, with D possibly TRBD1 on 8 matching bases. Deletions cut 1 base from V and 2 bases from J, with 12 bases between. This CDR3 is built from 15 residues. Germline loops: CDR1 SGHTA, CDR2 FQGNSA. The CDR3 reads CASSLETGGAYEQYF. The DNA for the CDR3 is TGTGCCAGCAGCTTAGAAACAGGGGGGGCCTACGAGCAGTACTTC.

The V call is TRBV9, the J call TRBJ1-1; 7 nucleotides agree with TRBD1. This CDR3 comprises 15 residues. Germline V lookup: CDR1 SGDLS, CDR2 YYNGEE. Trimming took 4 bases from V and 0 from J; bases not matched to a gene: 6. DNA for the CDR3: TGTGCCAGCAGCTCCACGGGACAGTTGAACACTGAAGCTTTCTTT. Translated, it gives CASSSTGQLNTEAFF. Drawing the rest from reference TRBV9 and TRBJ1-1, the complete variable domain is DSGVTQTPKHLITATGQRVTLRCSPRSGDLSVYWYQQSLDQGLQFLIQYYNGEERAKGNILERFSAQQFPDLHSELNLSSLELGDSALYFCASSSTGQLNTEAFFGQGTRLTVV.

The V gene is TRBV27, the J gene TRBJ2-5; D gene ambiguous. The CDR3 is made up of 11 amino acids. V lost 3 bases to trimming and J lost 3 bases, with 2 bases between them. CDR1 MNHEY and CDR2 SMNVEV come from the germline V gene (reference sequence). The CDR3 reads CASSFKETQYF. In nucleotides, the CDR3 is TGTGCCAGCAGTTTTAAAGAGACCCAGTACTTC.

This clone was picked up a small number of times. DNA for the CDR3: TGCAGCGTTGAGGGGACTAGCGGGAGTGTTTACGAGCAGTACTTC. As protein: CSVEGTSGSVYEQYF. The chain has TRBV29-1 and TRBJ2-7; the match to TRBD2 covers 14 bases. CDR3 length: 15 amino acids. Germline V gene sequence: CDR1 SQVTM, CDR2 ANQGSEA. The J segment lost 4 bases and the V segment lost 3 bases, leaving 5 bases of the junction unmatched.

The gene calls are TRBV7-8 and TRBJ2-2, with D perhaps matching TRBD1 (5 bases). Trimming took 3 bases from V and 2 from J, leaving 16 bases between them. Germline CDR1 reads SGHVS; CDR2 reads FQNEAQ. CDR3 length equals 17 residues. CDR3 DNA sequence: TGTGCCAGCAGCTTCCCCGCCCTGGGGCGCAACACCGGGGAGCTGTTTTTT. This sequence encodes CASSFPALGRNTGELFF.

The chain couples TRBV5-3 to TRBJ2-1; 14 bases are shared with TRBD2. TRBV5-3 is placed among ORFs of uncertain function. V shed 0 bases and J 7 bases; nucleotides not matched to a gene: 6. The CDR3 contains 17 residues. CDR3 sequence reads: CARSLGGRTSGGNEQFF. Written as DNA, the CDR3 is TGTGCCAGAAGCTTGGGAGGAAGGACTAGCGGGGGGAATGAGCAGTTCTTC.

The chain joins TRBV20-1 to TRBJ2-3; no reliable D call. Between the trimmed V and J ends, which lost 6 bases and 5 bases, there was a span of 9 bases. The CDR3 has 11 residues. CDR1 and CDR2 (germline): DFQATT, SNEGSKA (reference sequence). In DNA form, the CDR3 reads TGCAGTGCAAAGCCCGGAGATACGCAGTATTTT. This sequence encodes CSAKPGDTQYF.

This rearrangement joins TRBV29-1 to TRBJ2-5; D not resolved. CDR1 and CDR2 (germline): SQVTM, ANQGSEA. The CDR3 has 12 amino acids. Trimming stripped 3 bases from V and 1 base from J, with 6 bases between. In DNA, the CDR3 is TGCAGCGTTGAGGCTAGCCAAGAGACCCAGTACTTC. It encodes CSVEASQETQYF.

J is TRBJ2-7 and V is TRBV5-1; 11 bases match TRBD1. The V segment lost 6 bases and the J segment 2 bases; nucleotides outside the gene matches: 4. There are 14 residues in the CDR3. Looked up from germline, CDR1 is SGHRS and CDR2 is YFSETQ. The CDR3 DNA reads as TGCGCCAGCACGAGGGACAGGGGGACCTACGAGCAGTACTTC. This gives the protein CASTRDRGTYEQYF.

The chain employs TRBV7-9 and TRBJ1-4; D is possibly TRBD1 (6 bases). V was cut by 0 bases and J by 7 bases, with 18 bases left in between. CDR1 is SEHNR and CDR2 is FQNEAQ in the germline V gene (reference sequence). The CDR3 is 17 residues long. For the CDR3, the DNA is TGTGCCAGCAGCTTAGCCAATACAGGGAGCCGGATTGAAAAACTGTTTTTT. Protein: CASSLANTGSRIEKLFF.

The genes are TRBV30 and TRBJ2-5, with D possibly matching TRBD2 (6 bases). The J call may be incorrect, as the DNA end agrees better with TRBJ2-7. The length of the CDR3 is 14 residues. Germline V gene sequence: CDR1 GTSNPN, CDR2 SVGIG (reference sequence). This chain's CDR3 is CACLGSQGSYEQYF. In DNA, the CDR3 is TGTGCCTGCCTCGGGAGTCAGGGCTCCTACGAGCAGTACTTC.

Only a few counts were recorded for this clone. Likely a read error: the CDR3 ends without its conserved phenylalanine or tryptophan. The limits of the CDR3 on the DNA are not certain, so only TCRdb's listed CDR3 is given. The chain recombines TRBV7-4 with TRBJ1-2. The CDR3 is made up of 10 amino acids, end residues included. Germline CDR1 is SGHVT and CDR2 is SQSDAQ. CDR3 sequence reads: CAHLRWTEAL.

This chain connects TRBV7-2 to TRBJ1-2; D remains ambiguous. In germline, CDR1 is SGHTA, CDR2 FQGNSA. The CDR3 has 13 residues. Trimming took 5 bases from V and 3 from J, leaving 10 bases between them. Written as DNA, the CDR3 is TGTGCCAGCAGCCCAGTACGGGACTATGGCTACACCTTC. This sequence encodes CASSPVRDYGYTF.

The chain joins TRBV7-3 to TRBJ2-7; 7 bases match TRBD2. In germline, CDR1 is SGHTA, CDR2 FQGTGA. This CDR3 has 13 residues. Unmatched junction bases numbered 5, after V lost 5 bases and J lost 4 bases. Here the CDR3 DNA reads TGTGCCAGCAGCGGCGGGACTAATTACGAGCAGTACTTC. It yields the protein CASSGGTNYEQYF.

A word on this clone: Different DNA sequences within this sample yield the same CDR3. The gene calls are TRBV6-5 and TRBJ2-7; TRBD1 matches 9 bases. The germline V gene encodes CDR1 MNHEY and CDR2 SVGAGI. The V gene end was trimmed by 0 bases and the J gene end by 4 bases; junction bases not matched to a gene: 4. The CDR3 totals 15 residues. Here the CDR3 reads CASSYSTGGPYEQYF. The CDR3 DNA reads TGTGCCAGCAGTTACTCTACAGGGGGCCCTTACGAGCAGTACTTC.

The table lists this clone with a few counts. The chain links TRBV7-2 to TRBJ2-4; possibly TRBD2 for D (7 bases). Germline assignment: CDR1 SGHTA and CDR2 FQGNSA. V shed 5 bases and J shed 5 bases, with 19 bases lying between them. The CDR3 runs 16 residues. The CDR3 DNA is TGTGCCAGCAGCCTGGTCCGGCGGGGGCTGGAAAACATTCAGTACTTC. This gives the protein CASSLVRRGLENIQYF.

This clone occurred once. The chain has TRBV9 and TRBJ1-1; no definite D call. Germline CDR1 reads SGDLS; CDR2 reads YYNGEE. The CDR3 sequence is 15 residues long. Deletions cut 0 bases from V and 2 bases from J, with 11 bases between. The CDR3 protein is CASSVAAEINTEAFF. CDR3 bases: TGTGCCAGCAGCGTAGCTGCGGAAATAAACACTGAAGCTTTCTTT. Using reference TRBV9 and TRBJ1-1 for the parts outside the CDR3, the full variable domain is DSGVTQTPKHLITATGQRVTLRCSPRSGDLSVYWYQQSLDQGLQFLIQYYNGEERAKGNILERFSAQQFPDLHSELNLSSLELGDSALYFCASSVAAEINTEAFFGQGTRLTVV.

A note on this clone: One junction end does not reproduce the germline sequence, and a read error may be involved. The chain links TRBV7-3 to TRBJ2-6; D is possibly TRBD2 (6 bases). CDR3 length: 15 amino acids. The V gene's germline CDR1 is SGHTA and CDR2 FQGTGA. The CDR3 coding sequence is TGTGCCAGCAGCCCAACTAGCTCTCGGGCCAACGTCCTGACTTTC. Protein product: CASSPTSSRANVLTF.

The CDR3 reads CASSVELAGVGELFF. CDR3 DNA sequence: TGTGCCAGCAGTGTTGAACTAGCGGGAGTTGGGGAGCTGTTTTTT. The rearrangement links TRBV6-4 to TRBJ2-2, with TRBD2 identical over 11 bases. Trimming cost V 4 bases and J 8 bases; bases outside gene matches: 6. This CDR3 has 15 amino acids. Germline V gene sequence: CDR1 MRHNA, CDR2 SNTAGT.

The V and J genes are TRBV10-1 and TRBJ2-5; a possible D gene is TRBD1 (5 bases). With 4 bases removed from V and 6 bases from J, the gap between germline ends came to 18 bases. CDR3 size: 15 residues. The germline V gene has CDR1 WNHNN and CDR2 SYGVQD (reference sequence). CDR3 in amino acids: CASSAGGARTQTQYF. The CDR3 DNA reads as TGCGCCAGCAGTGCCGGTGGCGCCCGGACACAGACCCAGTACTTC.

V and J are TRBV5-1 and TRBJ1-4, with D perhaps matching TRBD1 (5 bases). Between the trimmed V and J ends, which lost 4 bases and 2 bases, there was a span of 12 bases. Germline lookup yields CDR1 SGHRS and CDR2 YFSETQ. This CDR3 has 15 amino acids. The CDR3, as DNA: TGCGCCAGCAGCGACGCAGGGTCTACTAATGAAAAACTGTTTTTT. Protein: CASSDAGSTNEKLFF.

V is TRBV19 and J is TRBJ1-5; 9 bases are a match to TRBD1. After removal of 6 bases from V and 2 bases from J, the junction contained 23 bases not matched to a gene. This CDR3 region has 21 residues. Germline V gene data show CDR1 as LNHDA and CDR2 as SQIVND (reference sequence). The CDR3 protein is CASSSSEGTGFRRGGNQPQHF. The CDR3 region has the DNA TGTGCCAGTAGCAGTTCTGAAGGGACAGGGTTTAGAAGGGGGGGCAATCAGCCCCAGCATTTT.

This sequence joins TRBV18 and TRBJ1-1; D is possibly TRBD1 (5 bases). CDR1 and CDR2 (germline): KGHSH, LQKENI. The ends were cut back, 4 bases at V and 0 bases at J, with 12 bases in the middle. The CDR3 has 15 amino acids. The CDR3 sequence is CASSRAGLMNTEAFF. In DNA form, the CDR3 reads TGTGCCAGCTCACGAGCGGGACTTATGAACACTGAAGCTTTCTTT.